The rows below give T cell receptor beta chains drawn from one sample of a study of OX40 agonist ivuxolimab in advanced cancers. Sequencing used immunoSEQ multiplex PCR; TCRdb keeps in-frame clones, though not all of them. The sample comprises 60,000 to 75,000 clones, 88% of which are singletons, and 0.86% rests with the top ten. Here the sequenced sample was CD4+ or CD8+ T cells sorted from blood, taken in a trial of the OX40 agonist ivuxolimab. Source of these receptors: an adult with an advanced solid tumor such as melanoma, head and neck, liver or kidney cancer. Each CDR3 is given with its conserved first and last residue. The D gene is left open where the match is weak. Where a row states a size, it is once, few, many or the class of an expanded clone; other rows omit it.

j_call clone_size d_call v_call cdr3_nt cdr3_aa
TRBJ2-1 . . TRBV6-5 TGTGCCAGCAGTTACTCAGCAGGCCTGGGCAATGAGCAGTTCTTC CASSYSAGLGNEQFF
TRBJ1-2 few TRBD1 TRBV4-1 TGCGCCAGCAGCCCCCCGACAGGGGGTTACTATGGCTACACCTTC CASSPPTGGYYGYTF
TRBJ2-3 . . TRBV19 TGTGCCAGTAGTCTCCGGCCCCCCGGGGAGGGGGGGACAGATACGCAGTATTTT CASSLRPPGEGGTDTQYF
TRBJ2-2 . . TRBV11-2 TGTGCCAGCAGCTTATCCCAGGGGACTCTTGGGGAGCTGTTTTTT CASSLSQGTLGELFF
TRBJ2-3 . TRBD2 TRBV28 TGTGCCAGCAGTTTAGCCGGACTAGGGAGCACAGATACGCAGTATTTT CASSLAGLGSTDTQYF
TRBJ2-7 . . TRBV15 TGTGCCACCAGCAGAGGAAGAGAAGGGCTCTACGAGCAGTACTTC CATSRGREGLYEQYF
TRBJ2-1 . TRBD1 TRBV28 TGTGCCAGCCTTTTGGGGACAGGGGGCAATGAGCAGTTCTTC CASLLGTGGNEQFF
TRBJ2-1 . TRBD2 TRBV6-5 TGTGCCAGCAGCCCGATAGCGGGATCCTACAATGAGCAGTTCTTC CASSPIAGSYNEQFF
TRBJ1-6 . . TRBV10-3 TGTGCCATCAGTGACAGGGAGTCCTATAATTCACCCCTCCACTTT CAISDRESYNSPLHF
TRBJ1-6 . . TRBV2 TGTGCCAGCAGTGGAAGTGGGTCCCGAAATTCACCCCTCCACTTT CASSGSGSRNSPLHF
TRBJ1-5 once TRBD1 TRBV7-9 TGTGCCAGCAGCTTGGGACAGGGTGGTCAGCCCCAGCATTTT CASSLGQGGQPQHF
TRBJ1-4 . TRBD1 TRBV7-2 TGTGCCAGCAGCCCTGGAACAGGGGGAAATGAAAAACTGTTTTTT CASSPGTGGNEKLFF
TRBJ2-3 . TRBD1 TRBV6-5 TGTGCCAGCAGCAATGAGGGGACCGGGACAGCCAGGTATTTT CASSNEGTGTARYF
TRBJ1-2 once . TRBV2 TGTGCCAGCAGTGAGGGACTTGGAGGCTATGGCTACACCTTC CASSEGLGGYGYTF
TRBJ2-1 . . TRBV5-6 TGTGCCAGCAGCTTGGGAGTCGGGGGGCGAACCTACAATGAGCAGTTCTTC CASSLGVGGRTYNEQFF
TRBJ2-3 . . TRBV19 TGTGCCAGTAGTATCATGGGCCCCCGGGGTACGCAGTATTTT CASSIMGPRGTQYF
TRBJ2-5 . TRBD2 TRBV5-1 TGCGCCAGCAGCTTGGAGGTAGCGGGGGGCCGGGAGACCCAGTACTTC CASSLEVAGGRETQYF
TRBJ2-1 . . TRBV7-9 TGCGCCAGCAGCCAAGATTTTGTCTCTCGGTTCTTC CASSQDFVSRFF
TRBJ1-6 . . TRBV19 TGTGCCAGTAGTACACGACGGGACATAAGTTCACCCCTCCACTTT CASSTRRDISSPLHF
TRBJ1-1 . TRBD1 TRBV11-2 TGTGCCAGCAGTAAAGACAGGGGAAGCACTGAAGCTTTCTTT CASSKDRGSTEAFF
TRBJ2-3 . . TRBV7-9 TGTGCCAGCAGCTTACTGGGCGCAGATACGCAGTATTTT CASSLLGADTQYF
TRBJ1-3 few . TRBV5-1 TGCGCCAGCAGCTTGTCTCCCCTGAATCAGGGAGACACCATATATTTT CASSLSPLNQGDTIYF
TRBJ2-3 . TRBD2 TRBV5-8 TGTGCCAGCAGCTTGGAAGGTCGGGGGGTCGGCACAGATACGCAGTATTTT CASSLEGRGVGTDTQYF